Each of the 26 T cell receptor beta chains below was sequenced from the same sample in a study of cytomegalovirus exposure and HLA in healthy donors (dated by TCRdb to about 2017). Libraries were prepared through the immunoSEQ multiplex PCR assay. A mixture of 60 forward primers for TCR Vbeta segments and 13 reverse primers for TCR Jbeta segments was used in the multiplex PCR. Drawn from immuneACCESS, this table holds only the in-frame rearrangements with V and J called that TCRdb kept. Clones are partly lost; checked studies trace under half to an unresolved V gene and leave the rest unexplained. The sample has about 170,000 clones on record. The leading ten clones occupy about 0.81% of the sample. Sequencing was performed on PBMCs. Receptors were obtained from a woman aged 18-29 years in good health and CMV-seropositive.

The chain employs TRBV27 and TRBJ2-1; 7 bases line up with TRBD1. CDR1 and CDR2 from the germline V gene are MNHEY and SMNVEV (reference sequence). This CDR3 has 16 amino acids. The V segment lost 3 bases and the J segment 3 bases; nucleotides outside the gene matches: 8. CDR3 in DNA: TGTGCCAGCAGTTTCACCTCACAGGGGTTCTACAATGAGCAGTTCTTC. This codes for CASSFTSQGFYNEQFF.

CDR3 coding DNA: TGTGCCAGCTCTCCGACAGGGCAAGAGACCCAGTACTTC. Its translation: CASSPTGQETQYF. V usage is TRBV18 and J usage is TRBJ2-5; 7 bases are a match to TRBD1. The J segment lost 2 bases and the V segment lost 6 bases, leaving 3 bases of the junction unmatched. This CDR3 spans 13 amino acids. Germline V gene lookup returns CDR1 KGHSH and CDR2 LQKENI.

This CDR3 is CASSWGVNTEAFF. The CDR3 nucleotides are TGCGCCAGCAGCTGGGGGGTGAACACTGAAGCTTTCTTT. This chain uses TRBV5-1 with TRBJ1-1; D might be TRBD1 (5 bases). Looked up from germline, CDR1 is SGHRS and CDR2 is YFSETQ. The CDR3 loop spans 13 amino acids. V was pared by 3 bases and J by 0 bases, with 6 bases between.

This chain links TRBV5-8 with TRBJ2-7; 8 bases fit TRBD1. The CDR3 is 14 residues long. The J segment lost 0 bases and the V segment lost 6 bases, leaving 5 bases of the junction unmatched. Germline V gives CDR1 SGHTS, CDR2 YDEGEE. Here the CDR3 DNA reads TGTGCCAGCACGGACAGGGCTACCTCCTACGAGCAGTACTTC. This gives the protein CASTDRATSYEQYF.

The V and J genes are TRBV7-9 and TRBJ1-2; TRBD1 is a possible D gene (5 bases). Trimming removed 5 bases from V and 3 bases from J, with 13 bases in between. Germline-derived CDR1 and CDR2 are SEHNR and FQNEAQ (reference sequence). The length of the CDR3 is 14 residues. The CDR3 DNA is TGTGCCAGCAGCCGCCTTACAGGAGACTATGGCTACACCTTC. Its translation is CASSRLTGDYGYTF.

This rearrangement joins TRBV4-1 to TRBJ2-7; D unclear. The CDR3 is 14 residues long. CDR1 and CDR2 (germline): MGHRA, YSYEKL. V was shortened by 0 bases and J by 3 bases, with 9 bases between the two germline ends. The CDR3 is CASSQDTRFYEQYF. The CDR3 DNA reads TGCGCCAGCAGCCAAGATACGCGTTTCTACGAGCAGTACTTC.

This rearrangement joins TRBV29-1 to TRBJ2-7, with D tentatively TRBD1 (5 bases). Trimming left V 6 bases short and J 0 bases short, with 15 bases between. Germline values: CDR1 SQVTM, CDR2 ANQGSEA. The CDR3 length is 14 residues. The CDR3 sequence: CSVKFARASYEQYF. Here the CDR3 DNA reads TGCAGCGTGAAGTTTGCCAGGGCCTCCTACGAGCAGTACTTC.

The gene calls are TRBV4-3 and TRBJ1-4; D ambiguous. CDR1 and CDR2 (germline): LGHNA, YSLEER. The length of the CDR3 is 12 residues. Trimming removed 4 bases from V and 7 bases from J, with 7 bases in between. The DNA for the CDR3 is TGCGCCAGCAGCCCCTCGGGTGAAAAACTGTTTTTT. Residues: CASSPSGEKLFF.

The chain joins TRBV5-5 to TRBJ2-3; D is possibly TRBD1 (5 bases). CDR3 length equals 18 residues. The V end was cut by 5 bases, the J end by 1 base, with 23 bases between. From germline, CDR1 is SGHKS and CDR2 YYEKEE (reference sequence). The CDR3 region has the DNA TGTGCCAGCAGGCCCTCAGGGTTGGCCTCAAGAGGCACAGATACGCAGTATTTT. It encodes CASRPSGLASRGTDTQYF.

The chain joins TRBV7-2 to TRBJ2-7; D gene uncertain. V was trimmed by 1 base and J by 3 bases, leaving 10 bases between them. This CDR3 has 14 residues. CDR1 SGHTA and CDR2 FQGNSA come from the germline V gene. In nucleotides, the CDR3 is TGTGCCAGCAGCTTAGATTGGAGCTACTACGAGCAGTACTTC. It specifies CASSLDWSYYEQYF.

The chain employs TRBV5-1 and TRBJ2-3, with unresolved D. The V end was cut by 2 bases, the J end by 5 bases, with 9 bases between. Germline lookup yields CDR1 SGHRS and CDR2 YFSETQ. CDR3 length equals 13 residues. The CDR3 region is CASSFFGVDTQYF. The CDR3, as DNA: TGCGCCAGCAGCTTTTTCGGAGTAGATACGCAGTATTTT. Filled out from reference TRBV5-1 and TRBJ2-3, the complete variable domain reads KAGVTQTPRYLIKTRGQQVTLSCSPISGHRSVSWYQQTPGQGLQFLFEYFSETQRNKGNFPGRFSGRQFSNSRSEMNVSTLELGDSALYLCASSFFGVDTQYFGPGTRLTVL.

The chain is built from TRBV6-1 and TRBJ1-6; TRBD1 aligns across 8 bases. Germline CDR1 is MNHNS and CDR2 is SASEGT. The V segment lost 2 bases and the J segment 10 bases; nucleotides outside the gene matches: 7. CDR3 length equals 15 residues. CDR3 sequence (DNA): TGTGCCAGCAGTGAACCCTCAGGGGGCTACTCACCCCTCCACTTT. Amino acids: CASSEPSGGYSPLHF.

The rearrangement uses TRBV19 and TRBJ1-1; 9 nucleotides line up with TRBD1. V was clipped by 7 bases and J by 0 bases; unmatched bases: 6. CDR1 is LNHDA, CDR2 SQIVND, per germline (reference sequence). The CDR3 has 15 residues. The chain's CDR3 is CASTTRQGVNTEAFF. Written as DNA, the CDR3 is TGTGCCAGTACAACCAGACAGGGGGTGAACACTGAAGCTTTCTTT.

The V gene is TRBV4-1, the J gene TRBJ2-3; no definite D call. The CDR3 runs to 13 residues. V was clipped by 2 bases and J by 4 bases, with 7 bases between them. Germline V gives CDR1 MGHRA, CDR2 YSYEKL. The CDR3 reads CASSQPRADTQYF. The CDR3 nucleotides are TGCGCCAGCAGCCAACCCCGTGCAGATACGCAGTATTTT.

The chain uses TRBV4-2 and TRBJ1-4, with a possible D match to TRBD1 (5 bases). The V end was cut by 1 base, the J end by 6 bases, with 15 bases between. The CDR3 sequence is 16 residues long. Germline V gene data show CDR1 as LGHNA and CDR2 as YNFKEQ. Written as DNA, the CDR3 is TGTGCCAGCAGCCAAGCATTTCAGGGCGTAGATGAAAAACTGTTTTTT. Protein: CASSQAFQGVDEKLFF.

The chain combines TRBV5-1 with TRBJ1-6, with D possibly TRBD1 on 5 matching bases. This CDR3 is built from 14 residues. CDR1 and CDR2 from the germline V gene are SGHRS and YFSETQ. The V and J ends lost 0 bases and 8 bases respectively, with 9 bases between them. The CDR3 sequence: CASSLGPRDSPLHF. The CDR3, as DNA: TGCGCCAGCAGCTTGGGCCCCAGGGATTCACCCCTCCACTTT.

The gene calls are TRBV2 and TRBJ2-2; D unclear. The CDR3 has 13 amino acids. Trimming stripped 7 bases from V and 1 base from J, with 7 bases between. Looked up from germline, CDR1 is SNHLY and CDR2 is FYNNEI. CDR3 region: CASNEENTGELFF. In DNA form, the CDR3 reads TGTGCCAGCAACGAGGAGAACACCGGGGAGCTGTTTTTT. Supplemented by reference TRBV2 and TRBJ2-2, the full variable domain reads EPEVTQTPSHQVTQMGQEVILRCVPISNHLYFYWYRQILGQKVEFLVSFYNNEISEKSEIFDDQFSVERPDGSNFTLKIRSTKLEDSAMYFCASNEENTGELFFGEGSRLTVL.

The rearrangement joins TRBV7-8 to TRBJ2-1; 10 bases are shared with TRBD1. J lost 1 base, V lost 1 base, and 13 bases had no gene match. Germline values: CDR1 SGHVS, CDR2 FQNEAQ. The CDR3 spans 20 residues. CDR3 amino acids: CASSLGTGTGAVGSYNEQFF. In nucleotides, the CDR3 is TGTGCCAGCAGCTTAGGGACCGGGACAGGGGCCGTCGGGTCCTACAATGAGCAGTTCTTC. Full variable domain (rest looked up from reference TRBV7-8 and TRBJ2-1): GAGVSQSPRYKVAKRGQDVALRCDPISGHVSLFWYQQALGQGPEFLTYFQNEAQLDKSGLPSDRFFAERPEGSVSTLKIQRTQQEDSAVYLCASSLGTGTGAVGSYNEQFFGPGTRLTVL.

The J gene is TRBJ2-3, the V gene TRBV5-1; TRBD2 agrees at 12 bases. Germline V gene data show CDR1 as SGHRS and CDR2 as YFSETQ. The J segment lost 5 bases and the V segment lost 2 bases, leaving 9 bases of the junction unmatched. This CDR3 has 17 amino acids. CDR3 sequence: CASSLGTSGPVQDTQYF. The CDR3 nucleotides are TGCGCCAGCAGCTTAGGGACTAGCGGGCCAGTCCAAGATACGCAGTATTTT.

The chain recombines TRBV6-9 with TRBJ2-7; 10 bases match TRBD2. The CDR3 is 15 residues long. The germline V gene encodes CDR1 MNHGY and CDR2 SVAAGI. J was trimmed by 11 bases and V by 2 bases; bases with no gene match: 12. CDR3 amino acids: CASSYDGPSGSTEYF. The CDR3 DNA reads TGTGCCAGCAGTTATGATGGTCCTAGCGGGAGTACAGAGTACTTC.

This chain connects TRBV6-4 to TRBJ2-1; the match to TRBD1 covers 11 bases. The germline gives CDR1 MRHNA, CDR2 SNTAGT. Losses at the gene ends were 0 bases for V and 14 bases for J; bases not matched to a gene: 12. The CDR3 length is 16 residues. The CDR3 spells CASSDSKGQGARLEFF. The CDR3 nucleotides are TGTGCCAGCAGTGACTCGAAAGGACAGGGGGCTAGATTGGAGTTCTTC.

The chain has TRBV19 and TRBJ2-7; D ambiguous. The CDR3 covers 15 residues. The germline V gene encodes CDR1 LNHDA and CDR2 SQIVND (reference sequence). V was trimmed by 1 base and J by 1 base, leaving 11 bases between them. The CDR3 region is CASSIGYGFSYEQYF. In nucleotides, the CDR3 is TGTGCCAGTAGTATAGGTTACGGGTTTTCCTACGAGCAGTACTTC.

The rearrangement joins TRBV19 to TRBJ2-1; tentatively, D is TRBD2 (6 bases). With 9 bases removed from V and 9 bases from J, the gap between germline ends came to 15 bases. CDR1 and CDR2 (germline): LNHDA, SQIVND (reference sequence). The CDR3 runs to 12 residues. CDR3: CASGGSRGEQFF. DNA of the CDR3: TGTGCCAGCGGGGGTAGTAGGGGTGAGCAGTTCTTC.

V usage is TRBV2 and J usage is TRBJ1-1, with 7 nucleotides matching TRBD1. Germline trimming cut 5 bases from V and 5 bases from J; bases unmatched to any gene: 5. CDR1 is SNHLY, CDR2 FYNNEI, per germline. This CDR3 is 13 amino acids long. The CDR3 coding sequence is TGTGCCAGCAGTTACAGGGGCACAACTGAAGCTTTCTTT. It yields the protein CASSYRGTTEAFF.

The V and J genes are TRBV2 and TRBJ2-7, with 8 bases aligning to TRBD2. CDR1 SNHLY and CDR2 FYNNEI come from the germline V gene. Trimming at V came to 7 bases and at J to 6 bases, leaving 8 bases not matched to a gene. The CDR3 has 13 residues. CDR3 region: CASNRGGTREQYF. For the CDR3, the DNA is TGTGCCAGCAATCGGGGGGGGACTCGCGAGCAGTACTTC.

The genes are TRBV19 and TRBJ1-2; D is uncertain. Germline V CDR1 and CDR2: LNHDA, SQIVND (reference sequence). Trimming left V 6 bases short and J 5 bases short, with 7 bases between. The length of the CDR3 is 11 residues. CDR3 DNA sequence: TGTGCCAGTAGATCCCTTTATGGCTACACCTTC. It encodes CASRSLYGYTF.